The next 19 T cell receptor beta chains were all read from a single sample in a study of blood T cell repertoires in COVID-19. TCRdb keeps only in-frame clones here, not all; method: immunoSEQ multiplex PCR. The data show roughly 86,000 clones, approximately 80% seen once. Material for sequencing was peripheral blood. These receptors came from a middle-aged man with acute or convalescent COVID-19.

In DNA, the CDR3 is TGCGCCAGCAGCCAAGATTTTCGCGGCCAAGAGACCCAGTACTTC. Protein sequence: CASSQDFRGQETQYF. The chain is built from TRBV4-3 and TRBJ2-5; D remains unclear. Between the trimmed V and J ends, which lost 0 bases and 1 base, there was a span of 9 bases. CDR3 length equals 15 residues. Germline V gives CDR1 LGHNA, CDR2 YSLEER.

The chain links TRBV6-2 or TRBV6-3 to TRBJ2-2, with D uncertain. CDR1 and CDR2 from the germline V gene are MNHEY and SVGEGT. This CDR3 region has 13 residues. The V end lost 5 bases, the J end lost 9 bases, and 13 bases lay between the germline ends. DNA for the CDR3: TGTGCCAGCAGTGCATCTACTACTTGGGAGCTGTTTTTT. It yields the protein CASSASTTWELFF.

The V and J genes are TRBV4-2 and TRBJ2-1, with TRBD2 matching 10 bases. The CDR3 extends over 17 amino acids. Per the germline V gene, CDR1 is LGHNA and CDR2 is YNFKEQ. V was pared by 0 bases and J by 4 bases, with 6 bases of the junction left unmatched. The CDR3 loop is CASSQDRGLAAYNEQFF. DNA of the CDR3: TGTGCCAGCAGCCAAGATCGCGGACTAGCGGCGTACAATGAGCAGTTCTTC.

This sequence joins TRBV27 and TRBJ2-1; TRBD2 agrees at 10 bases. The CDR3 contains 16 residues. Germline V CDR1 and CDR2: MNHEY, SMNVEV (reference sequence). V shed 3 bases and J 2 bases; nucleotides not matched to a gene: 4. The CDR3 loop is CASSLASGRPYNEQFF. The CDR3 DNA sequence: TGTGCCAGCAGTTTGGCTAGCGGGAGACCCTACAATGAGCAGTTCTTC.

This rearrangement joins TRBV12-5 to TRBJ1-5; 7 bases align to TRBD1. Looked up from germline, CDR1 is LGHNT and CDR2 is FRNRAP. The CDR3 is made up of 15 amino acids. With V trimmed by 7 bases and J by 2 bases, 8 bases remained unmatched. The CDR3 DNA sequence: TGTGCTAGTGCCGAAGGACAGGTTGGCAATCAGCCCCAGCATTTT. Encoded protein: CASAEGQVGNQPQHF.

The rearrangement uses TRBV4-2 and TRBJ2-1, with 8 bases that match TRBD2. The CDR3 contains 17 residues. The germline V gene has CDR1 LGHNA and CDR2 YNFKEQ. V was pared by 0 bases and J by 1 base, with 5 bases of the junction left unmatched. CDR3 loop: CASSQDRTSLSYNEQFF. The CDR3 region has the DNA TGTGCCAGCAGCCAAGATCGGACTAGCTTATCCTACAATGAGCAGTTCTTC.

The V gene is TRBV7-3, the J gene TRBJ1-2, with 8 bases aligning to TRBD1. CDR1 is SGHTA and CDR2 is FQGTGA in the germline V gene. The V gene end was trimmed by 5 bases and the J gene end by 8 bases; junction bases not matched to a gene: 10. There are 14 residues in the CDR3. In nucleotides, the CDR3 is TGTGCCAGCAGCACCGACAGGGGCTTCGGGGGCTACACCTTC. It is translated as CASSTDRGFGGYTF.

This sequence joins TRBV28 and TRBJ2-7; 7 bases fit TRBD1. The CDR3 length is 18 residues. Germline V gene lookup returns CDR1 MDHEN and CDR2 SYDVKM. The J segment lost 2 bases and the V segment lost 1 base, leaving 14 bases of the junction unmatched. The CDR3 sequence is CASSLSPYRGANPYEQYF. The CDR3 nucleotides read TGTGCCAGCAGTTTATCCCCCTACAGGGGCGCGAATCCCTACGAGCAGTACTTC.

The V call is TRBV24-1, the J call TRBJ2-1, with 9 nucleotides matching TRBD1. The CDR3 length is 15 residues. Trimming removed 2 bases from V and 8 bases from J; junction bases left unmatched: 6. The V gene's germline CDR1 is KGHDR and CDR2 SFDVKD. The CDR3: CATSDSGTGFDEQFF. As DNA, the CDR3 is TGTGCCACCAGTGATTCCGGGACAGGGTTCGATGAGCAGTTCTTC.

V is TRBV6-6 and J is TRBJ2-2; TRBD2 matches 7 bases. The CDR3 is made up of 14 amino acids. Per the germline V gene, CDR1 is MNHNY and CDR2 is SVGAGI (reference sequence). J lost 7 bases, V lost 2 bases, and 4 bases had no gene match. The CDR3 nucleotides are TGTGCCAGCAGTTACGGGGGGAGGGGCGGGGAGCTGTTTTTT. It specifies CASSYGGRGGELFF.

This chain joins TRBV4-3 and TRBJ2-7, with TRBD2 matching 7 bases. The germline V gene encodes CDR1 LGHNA and CDR2 YSLEER. Trimming cost V 1 base and J 3 bases; bases outside gene matches: 3. The CDR3 runs 14 residues. CDR3 sequence: CASSQGLADYEQYF. In DNA form, the CDR3 reads TGCGCCAGCAGCCAAGGGCTAGCGGACTACGAGCAGTACTTC.

The chain combines TRBV10-3 with TRBJ1-1, with 10 bases identical to TRBD1. This CDR3 region has 15 residues. V trimming: 6 bases; J trimming: 4 bases; junction bases outside the gene matches: 8. Germline V CDR1 and CDR2: ENHRY, SYGVKD. CDR3: CAISDRGQVGTEAFF. CDR3 bases: TGTGCCATCAGCGACAGGGGGCAGGTTGGCACTGAAGCTTTCTTT.

As for this clone: An end of the junction differs from the germline gene, which may be a read error. The CDR3 bases are TGTGCCAGCAGTTACGGTAACTTTGGCTACACCTTC. Residues: CASSYGNFGYTF. The rearrangement joins TRBV6-2 or TRBV6-3 to TRBJ1-2, with D unresolved. Germline assignment: CDR1 MNHEY and CDR2 SVGEGT. The CDR3 covers 12 residues.

The chain employs TRBV28 and TRBJ2-2, with D possibly TRBD1 on 6 matching bases. Germline CDR1 reads MDHEN; CDR2 reads SYDVKM. The CDR3 has 13 residues. CDR3 sequence (DNA): TGTGCTTCCAGCCAGGGGCTAACCGGGGAGCTGTTTTTT. Translating it yields CASSQGLTGELFF. Together with reference TRBV28 and TRBJ2-2, the CDR3 gives the full variable domain: DVKVTQSSRYLVKRTGEKVFLECVQDMDHENMFWYRQDPGLGLRLIYFSYDVKMKEKGDIPEGYSVSREKKERFSLILESASTNQTSMYLCASSQGLTGELFFGEGSRLTVL.

The chain couples TRBV5-1 to TRBJ2-7; TRBD2 matches at 7 bases. CDR1 is SGHRS, CDR2 YFSETQ, per germline. The CDR3 sequence is 15 residues long. V gave up 1 base and J gave up 2 bases; unmatched junction bases: 6. In DNA form, the CDR3 reads TGCGCCAGCAGCTTGAGCGCGGGAGTTCCCTACGAGCAGTACTTC. Translated, it gives CASSLSAGVPYEQYF.

The V gene is TRBV4-3, the J gene TRBJ2-7, with 7 nucleotides matching TRBD2. Per germline, CDR1 LGHNA and CDR2 YSLEER. Trimming cost V 0 bases and J 6 bases; bases outside gene matches: 11. The CDR3 extends over 16 amino acids. CDR3 bases: TGCGCCAGCAGCCAAGAAAGTCCGGCTAGCGGAGGCGAGCAGTACTTC. Translating gives CASSQESPASGGEQYF.

This rearrangement joins TRBV6-2 or TRBV6-3 to TRBJ2-7; D is unclear. CDR1 MNHEY and CDR2 SVGEGT come from the germline V gene. V was clipped by 2 bases and J by 0 bases, with 14 bases between them. The CDR3 sequence is 16 residues long. CDR3 sequence reads: CASSYATSLVSYEQYF. The DNA of the CDR3 is TGTGCCAGCAGTTACGCGACATCCCTCGTCTCCTACGAGCAGTACTTC.

The J gene is TRBJ1-4, the V gene TRBV18; weak D call: TRBD1 (6 bases). This CDR3 region has 18 residues. Trimming took 2 bases from V and 2 from J, leaving 18 bases between them. Germline lookup yields CDR1 KGHSH and CDR2 LQKENI. The CDR3 protein is CASSPKRLQGLTNEKLFF. The CDR3 DNA reads as TGTGCCAGCTCACCAAAAAGACTCCAGGGGCTCACTAATGAAAAACTGTTTTTT.

The chain couples TRBV5-1 to TRBJ2-1, with 9 bases matching TRBD2. The CDR3 is made up of 15 amino acids. After removal of 1 base from V and 5 bases from J, the junction contained 4 bases not matched to a gene. The germline V gene encodes CDR1 SGHRS and CDR2 YFSETQ. The DNA of the CDR3 is TGCGCCAGCAGCTTGATAGGACTAGCGAACAATGAGCAGTTCTTC. Protein sequence: CASSLIGLANNEQFF.